This entry features one TCR beta chain sequence. This record comes from a study of response to subunit inactivated influenza vaccine. TCRdb independently ran MiXCR on the RT-PCR reads; one entry per CDR3 protein. The profile shows about 780,000 distinct CDR3 sequences, under 20% of them singletons. Germline values: CDR1 SGHVS, CDR2 FQNEAQ. V dropped 4 bases and J dropped 0 bases, with 12 bases sitting between them. The CDR3 is 16 amino acids. The chain combines TRBV7-8 with TRBJ2-2; D possibly corresponds to TRBD2 (5 bases). The TCR originated in a middle-aged man who received an inactivated influenza vaccine. Here the sequenced sample was PBMCs from blood, taken roughly 5 days after vaccination. DNA of the CDR3: TGTGCCAGCAGCTCCCGGAGGATCCCGAACACCGGGGAGCTGTTTTTT. It yields the protein CASSSRRIPNTGELFF.